This is a list of T cell receptor beta chains from one sample in a study of T-cell memory formation after mild COVID-19. TCRdb reprocessed the 5' RACE reads with MiXCR, giving one entry per CDR3 protein. Of 300,000 to 400,000 distinct CDR3 sequences listed, around 15% are singletons. Specimen: PBMCs or a T cell subset sorted from them (not recorded which). Receptor source: a young man who had mild COVID-19 (a few samples of this study predate the infection). Cell type and time point are not known. CDR3s include the opening cysteine and the closing phenylalanine or tryptophan. A D gene is named only where the DNA matches it firmly. Clone size appears in some rows only: once, few, many, or a class for an expanded clone.

CASSLWASGTDTQYF | TGTGCCAGCAGCTTATGGGCCTCTGGCACAGATACGCAGTATTTT | few | NA | TRBV7-3 | 15 | TRBJ2-3
CASSQGTRASYEQYF | TGTGCCAGCAGTCAAGGGACAAGGGCCTCCTACGAGCAGTACTTC | NA | NA | TRBV6-5 | 15 | TRBJ2-7
CSAIFTGELFF | TGCAGTGCTATTTTCACCGGGGAGCTGTTTTTT | few | NA | TRBV20-1 | 11 | TRBJ2-2
CASSQDPDHQPQHF | TGCGCCAGCAGCCAAGATCCAGACCATCAGCCCCAGCATTTT | NA | NA | TRBV4-1 | 14 | TRBJ1-5
CASTRRGRGADTQYF | TGTGCCAGCACCCGACGAGGCAGGGGGGCAGATACGCAGTATTTT | NA | NA | TRBV6-2/TRBV6-3 | 15 | TRBJ2-3
CASSQVYGGNTIYF | TGCGCCAGCAGCCAAGTTTACGGTGGAAACACCATATATTTT | few | NA | TRBV4-3 | 14 | TRBJ1-3
CASSSDRVGQETQYF | TGCGCCAGCAGCTCTGACAGGGTGGGCCAAGAGACCCAGTACTTC | NA | TRBD1 | TRBV5-1 | 15 | TRBJ2-5
CASSQPSGGLNEQFF | TGCGCCAGCAGCCAACCTAGCGGGGGCCTCAATGAGCAGTTCTTC | many | TRBD2 | TRBV4-3 | 15 | TRBJ2-1
CASSLLGQGTAGELFF | TGCGCCAGCAGCTTACTTGGGCAGGGTACCGCCGGGGAGCTGTTTTTT | NA | NA | TRBV5-1 | 16 | TRBJ2-2
CASSPRDFADTQYF | TGTGCCAGCAGCCCCCGGGACTTCGCAGATACGCAGTATTTT | many | NA | TRBV7-9 | 14 | TRBJ2-3
CSAQRGRNQETQYF | TGCAGTGCTCAGCGGGGGAGGAACCAAGAGACCCAGTACTTC | few | TRBD2 | TRBV20-1 | 14 | TRBJ2-5
CASSDDLRGDQPQHF | TGTGCCAGCAGTGACGACCTTCGGGGGGACCAGCCCCAGCATTTT | few | NA | TRBV2 | 15 | TRBJ1-5
CASSLGTAAPGPSHQFF | TGTGCCAGCAGTTTGGGGACAGCGGCTCCAGGGCCGAGTCATCAGTTCTTC | few | TRBD1 | TRBV12-3/TRBV12-4 | 17 | TRBJ2-1
CASSFSSGDNEQFF | TGCGCCAGCAGCTTCAGTAGCGGGGACAATGAGCAGTTCTTC | once | TRBD2 | TRBV5-1 | 14 | TRBJ2-1
CSASRASGDNTGELFF | TGCAGTGCTAGTAGGGCTAGCGGGGACAACACCGGGGAGCTGTTTTTT | few | TRBD2 | TRBV20-1 | 16 | TRBJ2-2
CSAATGTGGNGYTF | TGCAGTGCGGCCACCGGGACAGGGGGGAATGGCTACACCTTC | NA | TRBD1 | TRBV20-1 | 14 | TRBJ1-2